Included here is one T cell receptor (beta chain) sequence, with context. Antigen specificity is unknown. Unrecorded immune exposures were likely, despite nominal health at sampling. The record originates from a study of cytomegalovirus exposure and HLA in healthy donors. Overall study results and limits: Most TCR beta V segments were productive about 90% or about 30% of the time in an earlier analysis. Most TCR sequences were rare, but some public TCRs occurred in many donors. The only immune exposure information that was available was CMV serostatus.

The PCR had 60 Vbeta and 13 Jbeta primers. Libraries were prepared by immunoSEQ multiplex PCR; TCRdb keeps only in-frame clonotypes and omits some of them. The sample lists 100,000 to 150,000 clones, approximately 80% occurring once. CDR1 and CDR2 from the germline V gene are MNHEY and SVGAGI. Trimming cost V 5 bases and J 1 base, with 5 bases left between them. The CDR3 consists of 12 residues. The J gene is TRBJ1-1, the V gene TRBV6-5, with D possibly TRBD1 on 5 matching bases. The origin of this receptor is a boy under 10 years old in good health and CMV-seronegative. What was sequenced was PBMCs. This chain's CDR3 is CASSRGNTEAFF. CDR3 DNA: TGTGCCAGCAGTAGGGGGAACACTGAAGCTTTCTTT.